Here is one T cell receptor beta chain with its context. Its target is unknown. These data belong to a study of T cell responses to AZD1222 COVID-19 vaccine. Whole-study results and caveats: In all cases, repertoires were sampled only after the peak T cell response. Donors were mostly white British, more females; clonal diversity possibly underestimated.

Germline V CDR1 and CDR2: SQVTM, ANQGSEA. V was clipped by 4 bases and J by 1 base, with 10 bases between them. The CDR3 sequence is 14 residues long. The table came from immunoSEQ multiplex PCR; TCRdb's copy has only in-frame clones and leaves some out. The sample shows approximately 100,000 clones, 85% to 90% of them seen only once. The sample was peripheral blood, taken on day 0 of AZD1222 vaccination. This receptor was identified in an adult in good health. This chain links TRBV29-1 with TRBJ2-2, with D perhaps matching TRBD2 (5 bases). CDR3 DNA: TGCAGCGTTGGAAAGGCGGGGAACACCGGGGAGCTGTTTTTT. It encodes CSVGKAGNTGELFF.